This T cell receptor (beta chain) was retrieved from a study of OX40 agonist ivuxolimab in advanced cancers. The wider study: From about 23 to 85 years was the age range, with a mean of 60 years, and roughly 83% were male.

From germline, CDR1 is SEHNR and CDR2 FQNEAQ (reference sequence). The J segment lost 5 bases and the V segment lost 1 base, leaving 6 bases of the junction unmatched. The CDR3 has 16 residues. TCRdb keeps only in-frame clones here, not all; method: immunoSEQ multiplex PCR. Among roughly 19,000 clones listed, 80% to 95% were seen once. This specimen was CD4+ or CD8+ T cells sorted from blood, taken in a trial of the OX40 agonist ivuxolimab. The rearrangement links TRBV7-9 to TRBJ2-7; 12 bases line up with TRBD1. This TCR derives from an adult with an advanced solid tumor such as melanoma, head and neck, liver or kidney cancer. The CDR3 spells CASSLVGQGASHEQYF. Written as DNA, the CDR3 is TGTGCCAGCAGCTTAGTGGGACAGGGGGCGAGCCACGAGCAGTACTTC.